Listed here are 25 T cell receptor beta chains from one sample, sequenced in a study of spatial heterogeneity in lung cancer. Time point of the sample: sample taken at primary tumor resection. Via MiXCR, TCRdb re-called the 5' RACE reads, giving one row per CDR3 protein. The table lists 30,000 to 40,000 distinct CDR3 sequences, just over 3% of them singletons. The sequences come from normal lung tissue next to the tumor, collected at surgery. The receptor source for this set is a male donor with early-stage non-small cell lung cancer.

This clonotype was seen ten or more times. The rearrangement uses TRBV7-9 and TRBJ1-1, with D possibly matching TRBD1 (5 bases). The CDR3 contains 14 residues. V was cut by 2 bases and J by 6 bases, with 13 bases left in between. The germline CDR1 and CDR2 sequences are SEHNR and FQNEAQ (reference sequence). In DNA, the CDR3 is TGTGCCAGCAGCTTACAGGGAGCGTGGGCTGAAGCTTTCTTT. This sequence encodes CASSLQGAWAEAFF.

This clonotype occurred many times. The CDR3 sequence is CASRAKNTEAFF. The CDR3, as DNA: TGTGCCAGCAGGGCCAAGAACACTGAAGCTTTCTTT. V gene TRBV6-6 combines with J gene TRBJ1-1; D gene ambiguous. Trimming shortened V by 6 bases and J by 1 base, and 6 bases separated the two germline ends. The CDR3 consists of 12 residues. Germline V gene sequence: CDR1 MNHNY, CDR2 SVGAGI (reference sequence).

This clonotype has at least ten counts. The genes are TRBV29-1 and TRBJ2-7; TRBD1 is a possible D gene (5 bases). Trimming cost V 7 bases and J 0 bases, with 13 bases left between them. From germline, CDR1 is SQVTM and CDR2 ANQGSEA. The CDR3 covers 13 residues. The CDR3 loop is CSAVARDSYEQYF. Here the CDR3 DNA reads TGCAGCGCCGTCGCCAGGGACTCCTACGAGCAGTACTTC.

This clonotype was seen only a few times. The chain uses TRBV7-9 and TRBJ1-1; D is unresolved. This CDR3 is 11 amino acids long. In germline, CDR1 is SEHNR, CDR2 FQNEAQ (reference sequence). V was trimmed by 5 bases and J by 3 bases, leaving 4 bases between them. The CDR3 DNA is TGTGCCAGCAGCACGTACACTGAAGCTTTCTTT. Translated, it gives CASSTYTEAFF.

This clonotype was counted many times. The CDR3 region is CATGRTGVLEQFF. For the CDR3, the DNA is TGTGCCACCGGACGGACAGGGGTACTTGAGCAGTTCTTC. The rearrangement joins TRBV24-1 to TRBJ2-1; 9 nucleotides match TRBD1. The CDR3 loop spans 13 amino acids. V shed 9 bases and J 9 bases; nucleotides not matched to a gene: 8. CDR1 and CDR2 (germline): KGHDR, SFDVKD.

This clonotype showed up many times. The genes are TRBV25-1 and TRBJ2-1; 7 bases match TRBD1. This CDR3 has 13 residues. V was clipped by 4 bases and J by 8 bases; unmatched bases: 5. Germline CDR1 MGHDK, CDR2 SYGVNS. The CDR3 DNA sequence: TGTGCCAGCAGTGTTCAGGGGGTGGATGAGCAGTTCTTC. Translating it yields CASSVQGVDEQFF. Full variable domain (outside the CDR3, taken from reference TRBV25-1 and TRBJ2-1): EADIYQTPRYLVIGTGKKITLECSQTMGHDKMYWYQQDPGMELHLIHYSYGVNSTEKGDLSSESTVSRIRTEHFPLTLESARPSHTSQYLCASSVQGVDEQFFGPGTRLTVL.

This clonotype appeared many times. The chain recombines TRBV6-5 with TRBJ2-1, with D possibly being TRBD2 (5 bases). This CDR3 has 13 residues. Trimming removed 5 bases from V and 6 bases from J, with 11 bases in between. In germline, CDR1 is MNHEY, CDR2 SVGAGI. The CDR3 sequence: CASSPGLINEQFF. DNA for the CDR3: TGTGCCAGCAGTCCCGGACTCATCAATGAGCAGTTCTTC.

Ten or more counts support this clonotype. CDR3 amino acids: CASKGWGVDEAFF. The CDR3 bases are TGTGCCAGCAAGGGATGGGGGGTCGACGAAGCTTTCTTT. The rearrangement uses TRBV12-3 or TRBV12-4 and TRBJ1-1; TRBD1 might be the D (5 bases). With 7 bases removed from V and 8 bases from J, the gap between germline ends came to 17 bases. The length of the CDR3 is 13 residues.

This clonotype was picked up many times. The gene calls are TRBV28 and TRBJ2-5; D unresolved. This CDR3 is 14 amino acids long. Germline-derived CDR1 and CDR2 are MDHEN and SYDVKM. V lost 3 bases to trimming and J lost 4 bases, with 12 bases between them. DNA for the CDR3: TGTGCCAGCAGTTTTGTCGCGGAAGTAGAGACCCAGTACTTC. It translates to CASSFVAEVETQYF.

This clonotype was found many times. The chain links TRBV4-3 to TRBJ2-1; TRBD1 aligns across 8 bases. This CDR3 has 15 residues. The germline CDR1 and CDR2 sequences are LGHNA and YSLEER. With V trimmed by 0 bases and J by 7 bases, 5 bases remained unmatched. The DNA of the CDR3 is TGCGCCAGCAGCCAAGATCCACACAGGGGGAATGAGCAGTTCTTC. Amino acids: CASSQDPHRGNEQFF.

In this sample, this clonotype turned up many times. The chain employs TRBV7-2 and TRBJ1-3, with a possible D match to TRBD1 (5 bases). The CDR3 is 17 amino acids. Germline-derived CDR1 and CDR2 are SGHTA and FQGNSA. Trimming cost V 2 bases and J 0 bases, with 14 bases left between them. The DNA for the CDR3 is TGTGCCAGCAGCTTAACGAACAGGCCAACCTCTGGAAACACCATATATTTT. This gives the protein CASSLTNRPTSGNTIYF.

This clonotype showed up many times. This chain uses TRBV28 with TRBJ1-5, with 10 bases aligning to TRBD1. Trimming cost V 6 bases and J 2 bases; bases outside gene matches: 4. This CDR3 region has 15 residues. The germline CDR1 and CDR2 sequences are MDHEN and SYDVKM. The CDR3, as DNA: TGTGCCAGCAGAGGACAGGGGGTAGGCAATCAGCCCCAGCATTTT. Residues: CASRGQGVGNQPQHF.

There are many counts of this clonotype. This chain uses TRBV11-2 with TRBJ2-3; TRBD2 is a possible D gene (6 bases). CDR3 length: 14 residues. V was trimmed by 5 bases and J by 6 bases, leaving 15 bases between them. Germline V gives CDR1 SGHAT, CDR2 FQNNGV. CDR3 DNA: TGTGCCAGCAGCCCCACTAGCCCTGAGGATACGCAGTATTTT. Its protein product is CASSPTSPEDTQYF.

Ten or more counts support this clonotype. The V and J genes are TRBV18 and TRBJ1-1; D perhaps matches TRBD1 (5 bases). Deletions cut 4 bases from V and 4 bases from J, with 10 bases between. The CDR3 runs 13 residues. Germline values: CDR1 KGHSH, CDR2 LQKENI. This chain's CDR3 is CASSQGMGTEAFF. The CDR3 DNA reads as TGTGCCAGCTCACAGGGGATGGGCACTGAAGCTTTCTTT.

The table lists this clonotype with many counts. This chain uses TRBV5-1 with TRBJ2-1, with a tentative D call TRBD1 (6 bases). The germline gives CDR1 SGHRS, CDR2 YFSETQ. Deletions cut 2 bases from V and 4 bases from J, with 16 bases between. This CDR3 has 16 amino acids. This chain's CDR3 is CASSLVPQGPYNEQFF. For the CDR3, the DNA is TGCGCCAGCAGCTTAGTACCCCAGGGGCCGTACAATGAGCAGTTCTTC. Looking up the rest from reference TRBV5-1 and TRBJ2-1 gives the full variable domain: KAGVTQTPRYLIKTRGQQVTLSCSPISGHRSVSWYQQTPGQGLQFLFEYFSETQRNKGNFPGRFSGRQFSNSRSEMNVSTLELGDSALYLCASSLVPQGPYNEQFFGPGTRLTVL.

This clonotype showed up many times. V gene TRBV29-1 combines with J gene TRBJ1-2, with D tentatively TRBD1 (5 bases). Germline CDR1 and CDR2: SQVTM and ANQGSEA. The V and J ends lost 6 bases and 8 bases respectively, with 13 bases between them. The CDR3 is 11 residues long. The CDR3 DNA reads as TGCAGCGTCGGGACCGGAGACGGCTACACCTTC. It is translated as CSVGTGDGYTF.

This clonotype was counted many times. The V call is TRBV7-2, the J call TRBJ2-5, with TRBD1 matching 8 bases. The CDR3 loop spans 16 amino acids. The germline CDR1 and CDR2 sequences are SGHTA and FQGNSA. Germline trimming cut 2 bases from V and 4 bases from J; bases unmatched to any gene: 9. In DNA, the CDR3 is TGTGCCAGCAGCTTATGGCAGGGGGCGTATGGAGAGACCCAGTACTTC. As protein: CASSLWQGAYGETQYF.

There are many counts of this clonotype. The V and J genes are TRBV27 and TRBJ1-5, with D possibly TRBD1 on 5 matching bases. Deletions cut 5 bases from V and 6 bases from J, with 11 bases between. The CDR3 has 13 residues. Per germline, CDR1 MNHEY and CDR2 SMNVEV (reference sequence). This chain's CDR3 is CASSPPGGQPQHF. CDR3 nucleotides: TGTGCCAGCAGTCCCCCTGGGGGTCAGCCCCAGCATTTT.

In its sample, this clonotype ranks as medium-sized. This chain uses TRBV30 with TRBJ2-2; tentatively, D is TRBD2 (6 bases). Germline V gives CDR1 GTSNPN, CDR2 SVGIG (reference sequence). Trimming removed 8 bases at V and 5 bases at J, with 15 bases between. The CDR3 covers 13 residues. The CDR3 reads CARMGGLTGELFF. CDR3 bases: TGTGCCCGGATGGGAGGTTTGACCGGGGAGCTGTTTTTT.

This clonotype was recorded many times. The chain is built from TRBV7-8 and TRBJ2-1; D call uncertain. Deletions cut 8 bases from V and 10 bases from J, with 15 bases between. The V gene's germline CDR1 is SGHVS and CDR2 FQNEAQ. The CDR3 consists of 12 residues. The CDR3 reads CASPSDYEEQFF. In DNA form, the CDR3 reads TGTGCCAGCCCGTCGGATTATGAGGAGCAGTTCTTC.

This clonotype was seen many times. This sequence joins TRBV5-6 and TRBJ2-7; unclear D gene. This CDR3 comprises 14 residues. Germline-derived CDR1 and CDR2 are SGHDT and YYEEEE. V gave up 1 base and J gave up 3 bases, with 11 bases separating them. DNA of the CDR3: TGTGCCAGCAGCTTGATTACTACCCTCTACGAGCAGTACTTC. Translating it yields CASSLITTLYEQYF.

This clonotype appeared many times. This chain uses TRBV4-2 with TRBJ2-7, with D perhaps matching TRBD2 (6 bases). CDR1 and CDR2 (germline): LGHNA, YNFKEQ. This CDR3 has 14 amino acids. Between the trimmed V and J ends, which lost 3 bases and 5 bases, there was a span of 14 bases. The CDR3 coding sequence is TGTGCCAGCAGCCAGGGGGGTTTAGGAAACGAGCAGTACTTC. It translates to CASSQGGLGNEQYF.

This clonotype has at least ten counts. The CDR3 protein is CASSPLGQSSYEQYF. CDR3 bases: TGTGCCAGCAGCCCCCTGGGACAGAGCTCCTACGAGCAGTACTTC. The chain combines TRBV6-2 or TRBV6-3 with TRBJ2-7, with TRBD1 identical over 7 bases. Germline V gene lookup returns CDR1 MNHEY and CDR2 SVGEGT. This CDR3 contains 15 residues. The ends lost 6 bases at V and 0 bases at J; junction bases unmatched: 8.

This clonotype has at least ten counts. J is TRBJ2-7 and V is TRBV6-6; D gene ambiguous. V lost 6 bases, J lost 7 bases, and 16 bases lay in between. There are 13 residues in the CDR3. Germline V gene sequence: CDR1 MNHNY, CDR2 SVGAGI (reference sequence). Written as DNA, the CDR3 is TGTGCCAGCAGCCCCGGGTCCCTCGGGGAGCAGTACTTC. It yields the protein CASSPGSLGEQYF.

CDR3 sequence (DNA): TGTGCCAGCAGTTTGACGGGGGGGCGTACAGATACGCAGTATTTT. It codes for CASSLTGGRTDTQYF. The chain joins TRBV12-3 or TRBV12-4 to TRBJ2-3, with TRBD2 identical over 8 bases. Germline trimming cut 3 bases from V and 3 bases from J; bases unmatched to any gene: 5. The CDR3 has 15 amino acids.